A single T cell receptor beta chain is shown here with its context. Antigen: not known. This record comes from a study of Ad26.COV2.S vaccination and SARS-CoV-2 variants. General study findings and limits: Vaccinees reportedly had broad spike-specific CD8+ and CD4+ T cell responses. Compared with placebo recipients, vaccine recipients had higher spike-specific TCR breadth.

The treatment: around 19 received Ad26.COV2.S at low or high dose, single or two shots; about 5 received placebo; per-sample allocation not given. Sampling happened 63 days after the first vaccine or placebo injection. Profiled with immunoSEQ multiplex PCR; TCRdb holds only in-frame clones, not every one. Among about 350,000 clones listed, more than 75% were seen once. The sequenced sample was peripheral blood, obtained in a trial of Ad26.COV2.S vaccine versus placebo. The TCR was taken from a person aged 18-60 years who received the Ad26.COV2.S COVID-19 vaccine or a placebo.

CDR3 in amino acids: CASRVVDEQFF. For the CDR3, the DNA is TGCGCCAGCCGGGTGGTGGATGAGCAGTTCTTC. The chain links TRBV5-1 to TRBJ2-1; D unclear. The CDR3 contains 11 residues. V was trimmed by 7 bases and J by 8 bases, leaving 10 bases between them. Germline V gene sequence: CDR1 SGHRS, CDR2 YFSETQ.